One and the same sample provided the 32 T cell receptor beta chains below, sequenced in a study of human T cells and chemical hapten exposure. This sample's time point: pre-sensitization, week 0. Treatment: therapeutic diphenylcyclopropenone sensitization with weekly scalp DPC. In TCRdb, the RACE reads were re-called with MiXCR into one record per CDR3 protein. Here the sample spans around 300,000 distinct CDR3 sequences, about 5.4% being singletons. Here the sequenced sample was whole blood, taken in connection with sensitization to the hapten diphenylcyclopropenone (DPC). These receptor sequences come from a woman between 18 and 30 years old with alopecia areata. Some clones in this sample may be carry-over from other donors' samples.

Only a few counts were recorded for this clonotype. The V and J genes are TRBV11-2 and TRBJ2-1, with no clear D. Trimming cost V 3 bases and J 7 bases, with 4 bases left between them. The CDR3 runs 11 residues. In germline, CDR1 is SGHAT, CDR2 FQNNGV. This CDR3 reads CASSFFNEQFF. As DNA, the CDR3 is TGTGCCAGCAGCTTCTTTAATGAGCAGTTCTTC.

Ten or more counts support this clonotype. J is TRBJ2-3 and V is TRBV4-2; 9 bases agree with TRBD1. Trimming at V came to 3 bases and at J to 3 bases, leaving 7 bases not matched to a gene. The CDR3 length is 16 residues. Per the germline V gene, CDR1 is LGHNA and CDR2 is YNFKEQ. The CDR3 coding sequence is TGTGCCAGCAGCCAGTATGACAGGGGGGGAACAGATACGCAGTATTTT. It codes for CASSQYDRGGTDTQYF.

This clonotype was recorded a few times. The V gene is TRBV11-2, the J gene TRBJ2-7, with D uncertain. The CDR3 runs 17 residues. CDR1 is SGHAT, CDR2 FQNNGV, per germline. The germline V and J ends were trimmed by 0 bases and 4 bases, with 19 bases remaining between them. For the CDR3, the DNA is TGTGCCAGCAGCTTAGATTTCAGGCGCGGCATCCTTTACGAGCAGTACTTC. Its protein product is CASSLDFRRGILYEQYF.

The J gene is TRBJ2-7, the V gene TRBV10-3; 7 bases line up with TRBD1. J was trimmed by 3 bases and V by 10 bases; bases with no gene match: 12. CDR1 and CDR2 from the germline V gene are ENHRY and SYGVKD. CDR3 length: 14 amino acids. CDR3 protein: CATAQGQTIYEQYF. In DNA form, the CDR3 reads TGTGCCACCGCGCAGGGACAGACAATCTACGAGCAGTACTTC.

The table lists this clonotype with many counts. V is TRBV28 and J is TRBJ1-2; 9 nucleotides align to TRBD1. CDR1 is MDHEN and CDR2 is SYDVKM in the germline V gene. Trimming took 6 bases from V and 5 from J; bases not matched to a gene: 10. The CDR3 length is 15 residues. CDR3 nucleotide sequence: TGTGCCAGCAGCCCTGGGACAGGGTTTTGGTATGGCTACACCTTC. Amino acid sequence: CASSPGTGFWYGYTF.

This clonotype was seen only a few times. CDR3: CASRGQGNVGAKNIQYF. In nucleotides, the CDR3 is TGCGCCAGCAGGGGACAGGGGAACGTCGGGGCCAAAAACATTCAGTACTTC. V is TRBV5-1 and J is TRBJ2-4, with 10 bases matching TRBD1. This CDR3 comprises 17 residues. CDR1 and CDR2 (germline): SGHRS, YFSETQ. J gave up 1 base and V 5 bases, and 9 bases lay outside the gene matches. The full variable domain, in which reference TRBV5-1 and TRBJ2-4 provide the parts outside the CDR3, is KAGVTQTPRYLIKTRGQQVTLSCSPISGHRSVSWYQQTPGQGLQFLFEYFSETQRNKGNFPGRFSGRQFSNSRSEMNVSTLELGDSALYLCASRGQGNVGAKNIQYFGAGTRLSVL.

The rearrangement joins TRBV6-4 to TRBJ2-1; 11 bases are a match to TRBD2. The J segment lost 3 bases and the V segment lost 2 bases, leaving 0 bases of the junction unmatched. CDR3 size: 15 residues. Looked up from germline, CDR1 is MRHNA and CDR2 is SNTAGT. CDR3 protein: CASSDTSGSYNEQFF. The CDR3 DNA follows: TGTGCCAGCAGTGACACTAGCGGGAGCTACAATGAGCAGTTCTTC.

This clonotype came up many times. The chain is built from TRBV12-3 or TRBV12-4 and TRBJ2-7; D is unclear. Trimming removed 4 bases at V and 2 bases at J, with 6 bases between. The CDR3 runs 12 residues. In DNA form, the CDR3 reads TGTGCCAGCAGTTGGGCCACCTACGAGCAGTACTTC. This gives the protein CASSWATYEQYF.

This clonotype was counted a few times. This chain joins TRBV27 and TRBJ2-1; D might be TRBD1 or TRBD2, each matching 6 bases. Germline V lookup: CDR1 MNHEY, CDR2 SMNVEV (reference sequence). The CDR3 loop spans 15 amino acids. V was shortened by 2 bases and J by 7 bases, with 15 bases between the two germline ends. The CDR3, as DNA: TGTGCCAGCAGTTTAGGTCCTGGGGGGCGGAATGAGCAGTTCTTC. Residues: CASSLGPGGRNEQFF.

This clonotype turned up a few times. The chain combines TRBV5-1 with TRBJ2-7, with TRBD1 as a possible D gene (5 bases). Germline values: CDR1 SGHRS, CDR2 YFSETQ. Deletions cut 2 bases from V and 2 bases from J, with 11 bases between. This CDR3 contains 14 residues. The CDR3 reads CASSLEGAPYEQYF. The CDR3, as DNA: TGCGCCAGCAGCTTAGAAGGGGCGCCCTACGAGCAGTACTTC.

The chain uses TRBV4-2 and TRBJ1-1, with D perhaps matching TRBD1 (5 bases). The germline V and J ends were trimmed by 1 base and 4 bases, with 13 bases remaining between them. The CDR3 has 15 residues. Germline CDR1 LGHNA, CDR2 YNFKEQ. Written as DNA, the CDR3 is TGTGCCAGCAGCCAAGTAACAGGAAGGGGCACTGAAGCTTTCTTT. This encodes CASSQVTGRGTEAFF.

The CDR3 loop reads CASSQDGGRRLYNSPLHF. The CDR3 nucleotides read TGTGCCAGCAGCCAAGATGGGGGCAGGCGACTCTATAATTCACCCCTCCACTTT. This sequence joins TRBV3-1 and TRBJ1-6; a possible D gene is TRBD1 (6 bases). This CDR3 spans 18 amino acids. CDR1 LGHDT and CDR2 YNNKEL come from the germline V gene (reference sequence). V lost 0 bases and J lost 3, with 15 bases in between.

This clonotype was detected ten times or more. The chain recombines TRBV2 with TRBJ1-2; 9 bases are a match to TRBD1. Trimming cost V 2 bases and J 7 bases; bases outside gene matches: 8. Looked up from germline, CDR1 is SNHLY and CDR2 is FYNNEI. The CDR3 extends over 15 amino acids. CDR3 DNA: TGTGCCAGCAGTGAATATAGGGGACAGGGTGCTGGCTACACCTTC. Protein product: CASSEYRGQGAGYTF.

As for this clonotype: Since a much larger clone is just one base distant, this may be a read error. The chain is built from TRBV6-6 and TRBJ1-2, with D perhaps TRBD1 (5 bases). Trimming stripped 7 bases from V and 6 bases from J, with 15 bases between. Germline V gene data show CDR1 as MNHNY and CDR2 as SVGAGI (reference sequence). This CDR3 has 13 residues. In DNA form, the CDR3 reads TGTGCCAGCACCTACCCCAGGGAAAATGGCTACACCTTC. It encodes CASTYPRENGYTF.

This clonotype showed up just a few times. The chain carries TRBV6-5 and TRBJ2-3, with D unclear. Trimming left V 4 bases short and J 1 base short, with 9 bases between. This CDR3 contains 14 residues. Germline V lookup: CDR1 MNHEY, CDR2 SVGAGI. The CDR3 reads CASSSGPRTDTQYF. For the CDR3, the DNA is TGTGCCAGCAGTTCCGGACCACGCACAGATACGCAGTATTTT.

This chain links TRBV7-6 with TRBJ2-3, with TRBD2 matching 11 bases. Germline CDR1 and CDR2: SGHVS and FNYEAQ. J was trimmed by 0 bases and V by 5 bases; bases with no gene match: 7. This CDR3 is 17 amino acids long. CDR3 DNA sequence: TGTGCCAGCAGCCATAGCGGGGGGGCCCCGAGCACAGATACGCAGTATTTT. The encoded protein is CASSHSGGAPSTDTQYF.

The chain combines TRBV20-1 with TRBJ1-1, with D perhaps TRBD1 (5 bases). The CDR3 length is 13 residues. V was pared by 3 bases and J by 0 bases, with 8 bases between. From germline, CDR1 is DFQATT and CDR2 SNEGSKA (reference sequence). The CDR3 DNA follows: TGCAGTGCTAGGGGGCGAATGAACACTGAAGCTTTCTTT. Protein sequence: CSARGRMNTEAFF.

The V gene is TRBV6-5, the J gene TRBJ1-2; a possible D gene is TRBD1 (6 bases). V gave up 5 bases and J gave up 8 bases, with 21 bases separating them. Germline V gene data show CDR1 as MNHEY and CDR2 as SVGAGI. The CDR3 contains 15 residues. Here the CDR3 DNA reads TGTGCCAGCAGTCCCCTTCAGAGAGGGGGTAGAGGCTACACCTTC. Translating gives CASSPLQRGGRGYTF.

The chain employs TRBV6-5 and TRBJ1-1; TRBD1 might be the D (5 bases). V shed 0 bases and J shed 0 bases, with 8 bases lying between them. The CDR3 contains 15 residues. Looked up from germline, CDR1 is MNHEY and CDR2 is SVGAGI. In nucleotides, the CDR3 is TGTGCCAGCAGTTACTCGGGGCACCTGAACACTGAAGCTTTCTTT. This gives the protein CASSYSGHLNTEAFF.

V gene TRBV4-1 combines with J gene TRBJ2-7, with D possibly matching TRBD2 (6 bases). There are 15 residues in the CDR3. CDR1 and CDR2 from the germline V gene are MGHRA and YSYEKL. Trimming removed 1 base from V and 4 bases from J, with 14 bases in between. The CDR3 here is CASSQGVGAGYEQYF. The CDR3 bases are TGCGCCAGCAGCCAAGGGGTAGGGGCGGGGTACGAGCAGTACTTC.

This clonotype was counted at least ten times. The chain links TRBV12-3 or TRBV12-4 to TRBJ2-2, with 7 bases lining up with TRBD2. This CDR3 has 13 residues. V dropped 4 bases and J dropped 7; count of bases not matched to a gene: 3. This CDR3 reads CASSWSGNGELFF. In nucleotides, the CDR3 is TGTGCCAGCAGTTGGAGCGGGAACGGGGAGCTGTTTTTT.

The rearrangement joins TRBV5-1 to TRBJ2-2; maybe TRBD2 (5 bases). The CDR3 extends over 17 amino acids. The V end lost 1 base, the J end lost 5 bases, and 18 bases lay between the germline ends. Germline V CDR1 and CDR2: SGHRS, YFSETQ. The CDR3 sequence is CASSLHLDFRGTGELFF. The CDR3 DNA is TGCGCCAGCAGCTTGCACCTGGACTTCCGAGGTACCGGGGAGCTGTTTTTT.

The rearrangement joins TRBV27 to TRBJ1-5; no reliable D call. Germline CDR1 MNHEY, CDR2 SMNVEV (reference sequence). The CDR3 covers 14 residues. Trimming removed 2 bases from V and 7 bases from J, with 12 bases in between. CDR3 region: CASSLGLRGQPQHF. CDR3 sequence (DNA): TGTGCCAGCAGTTTAGGCTTGCGAGGCCAGCCCCAGCATTTT.

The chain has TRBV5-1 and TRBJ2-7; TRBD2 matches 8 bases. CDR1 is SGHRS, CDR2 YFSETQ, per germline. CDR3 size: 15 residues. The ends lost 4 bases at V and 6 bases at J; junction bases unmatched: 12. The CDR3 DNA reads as TGCGCCAGCAGCCCCGAACCCGGACTAGCTGGCGAGCAGTACTTC. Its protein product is CASSPEPGLAGEQYF.

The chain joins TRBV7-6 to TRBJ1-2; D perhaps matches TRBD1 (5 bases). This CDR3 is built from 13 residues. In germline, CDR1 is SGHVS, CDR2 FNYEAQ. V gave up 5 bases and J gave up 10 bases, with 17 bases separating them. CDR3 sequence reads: CASSTRGEISYTF. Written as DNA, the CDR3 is TGTGCCAGCAGCACTAGGGGCGAAATTTCCTACACCTTC. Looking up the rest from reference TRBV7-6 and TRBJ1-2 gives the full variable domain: GAGVSQSPRYKVTKRGQDVALRCDPISGHVSLYWYRQALGQGPEFLTYFNYEAQQDKSGLPNDRFSAERPEGSISTLTIQRTEQRDSAMYRCASSTRGEISYTFGSGTRLTVV.

CDR3 loop: CSVNGKSGTDTQYF. The CDR3 nucleotides are TGCAGCGTCAACGGGAAATCCGGCACAGATACGCAGTATTTT. The chain is built from TRBV29-1 and TRBJ2-3; maybe TRBD2 (5 bases). V dropped 6 bases and J dropped 1 base, with 14 bases sitting between them. Germline V lookup: CDR1 SQVTM, CDR2 ANQGSEA. The CDR3 covers 14 residues.

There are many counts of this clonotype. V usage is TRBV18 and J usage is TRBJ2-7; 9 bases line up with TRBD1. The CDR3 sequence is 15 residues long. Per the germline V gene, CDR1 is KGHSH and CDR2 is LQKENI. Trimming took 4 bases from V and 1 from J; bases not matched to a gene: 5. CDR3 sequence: CASSLRTGDSYEQYF. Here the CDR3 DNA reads TGTGCCAGCTCACTAAGGACAGGGGATTCCTACGAGCAGTACTTC.

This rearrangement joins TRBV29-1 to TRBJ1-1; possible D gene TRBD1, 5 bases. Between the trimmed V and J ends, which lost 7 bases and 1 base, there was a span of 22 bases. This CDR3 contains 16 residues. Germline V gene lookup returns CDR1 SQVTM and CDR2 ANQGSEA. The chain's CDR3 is CSGGSGTEVGNTEAFF. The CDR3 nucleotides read TGCAGCGGAGGATCCGGGACGGAGGTCGGGAACACTGAAGCTTTCTTT.

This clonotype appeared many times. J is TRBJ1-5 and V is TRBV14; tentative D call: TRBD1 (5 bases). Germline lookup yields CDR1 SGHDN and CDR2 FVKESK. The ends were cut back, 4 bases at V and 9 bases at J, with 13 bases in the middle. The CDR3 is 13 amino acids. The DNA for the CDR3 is TGTGCCAGCAGCCTCCATGGGGGGTGGCCCCAGCATTTT. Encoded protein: CASSLHGGWPQHF.

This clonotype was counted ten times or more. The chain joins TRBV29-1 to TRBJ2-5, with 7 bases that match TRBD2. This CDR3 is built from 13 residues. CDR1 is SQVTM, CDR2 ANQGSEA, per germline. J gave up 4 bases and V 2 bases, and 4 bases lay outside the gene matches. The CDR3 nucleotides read TGCAGCGTTGAAACCGGCGGGGGAGAGACCCAGTACTTC. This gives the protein CSVETGGGETQYF. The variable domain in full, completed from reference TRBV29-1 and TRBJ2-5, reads SAVISQKPSRDICQRGTSLTIQCQVDSQVTMMFWYRQQPGQSLTLIATANQGSEATYESGFVIDKFPISRPNLTFSTLTVSNMSPEDSSIYLCSVETGGGETQYFGPGTRLLVL.

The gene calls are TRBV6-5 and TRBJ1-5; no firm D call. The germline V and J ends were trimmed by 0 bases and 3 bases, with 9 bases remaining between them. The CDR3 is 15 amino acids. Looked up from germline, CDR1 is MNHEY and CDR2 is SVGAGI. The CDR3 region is CASSYSGENNQPQHF. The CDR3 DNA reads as TGTGCCAGCAGTTACTCCGGGGAAAACAATCAGCCCCAGCATTTT.

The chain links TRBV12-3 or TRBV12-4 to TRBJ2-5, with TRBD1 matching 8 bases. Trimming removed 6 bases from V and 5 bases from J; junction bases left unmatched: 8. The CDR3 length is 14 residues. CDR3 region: CASSRGQGYETQYF. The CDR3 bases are TGTGCCAGCAGCCGAGGACAGGGCTATGAGACCCAGTACTTC.